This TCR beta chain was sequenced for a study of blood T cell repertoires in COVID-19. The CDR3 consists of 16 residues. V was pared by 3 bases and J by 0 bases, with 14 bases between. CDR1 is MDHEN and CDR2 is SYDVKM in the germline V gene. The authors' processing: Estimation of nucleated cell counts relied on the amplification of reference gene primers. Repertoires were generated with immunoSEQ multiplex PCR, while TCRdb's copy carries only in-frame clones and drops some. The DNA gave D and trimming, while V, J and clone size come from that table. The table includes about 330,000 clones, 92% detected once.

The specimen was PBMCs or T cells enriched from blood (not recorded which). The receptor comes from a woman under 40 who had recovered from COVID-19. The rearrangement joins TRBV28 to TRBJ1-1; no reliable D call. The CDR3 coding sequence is TGTGCCAGCAGTTTCCCCGCAGGCCCTATGAACACTGAAGCTTTCTTT. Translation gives CASSFPAGPMNTEAFF.